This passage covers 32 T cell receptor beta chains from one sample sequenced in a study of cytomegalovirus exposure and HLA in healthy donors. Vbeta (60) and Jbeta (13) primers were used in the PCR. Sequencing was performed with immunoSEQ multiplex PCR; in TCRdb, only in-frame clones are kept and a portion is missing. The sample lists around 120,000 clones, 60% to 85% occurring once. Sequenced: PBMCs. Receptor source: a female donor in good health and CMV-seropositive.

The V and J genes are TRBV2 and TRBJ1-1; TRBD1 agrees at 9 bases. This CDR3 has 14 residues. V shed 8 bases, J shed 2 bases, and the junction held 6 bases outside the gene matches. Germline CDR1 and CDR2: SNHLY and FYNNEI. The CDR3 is CASLGTGTNTEAFF. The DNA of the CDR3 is TGTGCCAGCCTAGGGACAGGGACAAACACTGAAGCTTTCTTT. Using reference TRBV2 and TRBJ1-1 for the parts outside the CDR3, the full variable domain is EPEVTQTPSHQVTQMGQEVILRCVPISNHLYFYWYRQILGQKVEFLVSFYNNEISEKSEIFDDQFSVERPDGSNFTLKIRSTKLEDSAMYFCASLGTGTNTEAFFGQGTRLTVV.

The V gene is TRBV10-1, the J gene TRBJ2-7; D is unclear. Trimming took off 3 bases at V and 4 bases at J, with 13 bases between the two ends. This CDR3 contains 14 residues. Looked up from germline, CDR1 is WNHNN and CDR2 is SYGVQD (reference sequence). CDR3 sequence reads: CASSESAAVYEQYF. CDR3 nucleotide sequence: TGCGCCAGCAGTGAAAGTGCGGCGGTTTACGAGCAGTACTTC.

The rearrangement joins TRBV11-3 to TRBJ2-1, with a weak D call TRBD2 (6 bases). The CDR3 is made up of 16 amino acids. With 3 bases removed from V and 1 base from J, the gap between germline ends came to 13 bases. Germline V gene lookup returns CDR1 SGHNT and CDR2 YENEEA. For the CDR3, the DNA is TGTGCCAGCAGCTTGGACGGGACTGTATCCTACAATGAGCAGTTCTTC. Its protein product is CASSLDGTVSYNEQFF.

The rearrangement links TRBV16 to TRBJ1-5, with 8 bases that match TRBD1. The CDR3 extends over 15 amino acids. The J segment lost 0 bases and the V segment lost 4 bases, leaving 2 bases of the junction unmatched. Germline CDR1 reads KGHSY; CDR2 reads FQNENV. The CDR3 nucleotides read TGTGCCAGCAGCCGACAGGGGAATAGCAATCAGCCCCAGCATTTT. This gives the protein CASSRQGNSNQPQHF.

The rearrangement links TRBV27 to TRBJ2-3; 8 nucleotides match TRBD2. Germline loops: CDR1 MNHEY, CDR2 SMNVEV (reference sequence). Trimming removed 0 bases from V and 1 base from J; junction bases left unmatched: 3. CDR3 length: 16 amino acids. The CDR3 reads CASSLSAGGGTDTQYF. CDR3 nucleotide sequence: TGTGCCAGCAGTTTATCCGCCGGGGGGGGCACAGATACGCAGTATTTT.

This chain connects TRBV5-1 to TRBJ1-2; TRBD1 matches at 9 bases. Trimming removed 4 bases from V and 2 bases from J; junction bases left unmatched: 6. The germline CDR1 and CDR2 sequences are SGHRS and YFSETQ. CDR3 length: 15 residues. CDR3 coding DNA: TGCGCCAGCAGCCCGGGAGGGACAGGGAACTATGGCTACACCTTC. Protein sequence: CASSPGGTGNYGYTF. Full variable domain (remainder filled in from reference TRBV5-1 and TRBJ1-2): KAGVTQTPRYLIKTRGQQVTLSCSPISGHRSVSWYQQTPGQGLQFLFEYFSETQRNKGNFPGRFSGRQFSNSRSEMNVSTLELGDSALYLCASSPGGTGNYGYTFGSGTRLTVV.

DNA for the CDR3: TGCGCCAGCAGCATCGGACAGGGATGGGGGACCCAGTACTTC. Its protein is CASSIGQGWGTQYF. V and J are TRBV5-1 and TRBJ2-5; 8 positions agree with TRBD1. CDR1 and CDR2 (germline): SGHRS, YFSETQ. The CDR3 runs 14 residues. The V and J ends lost 4 bases and 7 bases, in that order; junction bases with no gene match: 9.

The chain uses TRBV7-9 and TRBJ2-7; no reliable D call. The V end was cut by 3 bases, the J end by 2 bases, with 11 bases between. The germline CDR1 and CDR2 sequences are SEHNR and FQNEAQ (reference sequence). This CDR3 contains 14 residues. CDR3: CASSFLGQTYEQYF. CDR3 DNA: TGTGCCAGCAGCTTCCTAGGCCAAACCTACGAGCAGTACTTC. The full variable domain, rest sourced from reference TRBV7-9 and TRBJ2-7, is DTGVSQNPRHKITKRGQNVTFRCDPISEHNRLYWYRQTLGQGPEFLTYFQNEAQLEKSRLLSDRFSAERPKGSFSTLEIQRTEQGDSAMYLCASSFLGQTYEQYFGPGTRLTVT.

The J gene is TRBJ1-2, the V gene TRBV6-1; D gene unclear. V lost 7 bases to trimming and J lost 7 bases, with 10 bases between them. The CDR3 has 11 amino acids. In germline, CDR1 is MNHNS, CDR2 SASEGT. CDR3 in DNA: TGTGCCAGCAACCGGGGTTCTGGCTACACCTTC. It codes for CASNRGSGYTF.

The CDR3 sequence: CASTPGGGGPYEQYF. In nucleotides, the CDR3 is TGTGCCAGCACCCCGGGTGGCGGGGGGCCCTACGAGCAGTACTTC. This sequence joins TRBV5-4 and TRBJ2-7, with 8 positions matching TRBD2. The germline CDR1 and CDR2 sequences are SGHNT and YYREEE (reference sequence). Trimming at V came to 6 bases and at J to 2 bases, leaving 10 bases not matched to a gene. CDR3 length: 15 amino acids.

CDR3 sequence reads: CASTQKGLFTDTQYF. The CDR3 nucleotides read TGTGCCAGCACCCAAAAAGGACTATTCACAGATACGCAGTATTTT. The chain joins TRBV27 to TRBJ2-3; tentative D call: TRBD2 (6 bases). This CDR3 comprises 15 residues. Germline values: CDR1 MNHEY, CDR2 SMNVEV (reference sequence). Deletions cut 7 bases from V and 2 bases from J, with 16 bases between.

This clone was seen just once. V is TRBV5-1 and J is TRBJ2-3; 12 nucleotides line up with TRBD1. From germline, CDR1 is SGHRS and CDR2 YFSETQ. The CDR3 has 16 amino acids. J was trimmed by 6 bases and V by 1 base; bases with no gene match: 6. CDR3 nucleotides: TGCGCCAGCAGCTTGACAGGGACAGGGGGCTGGGATACGCAGTATTTT. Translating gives CASSLTGTGGWDTQYF.

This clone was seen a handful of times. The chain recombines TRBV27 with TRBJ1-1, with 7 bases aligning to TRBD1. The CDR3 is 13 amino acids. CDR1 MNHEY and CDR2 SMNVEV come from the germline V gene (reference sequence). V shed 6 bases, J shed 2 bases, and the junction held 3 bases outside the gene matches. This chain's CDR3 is CASRGQPNTEAFF. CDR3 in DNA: TGTGCCAGCAGGGGACAGCCAAACACTGAAGCTTTCTTT.

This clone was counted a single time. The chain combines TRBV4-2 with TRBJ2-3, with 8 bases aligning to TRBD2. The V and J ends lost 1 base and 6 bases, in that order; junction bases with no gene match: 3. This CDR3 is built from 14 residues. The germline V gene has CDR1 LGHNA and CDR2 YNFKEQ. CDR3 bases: TGTGCCAGCAGCCAAGCGGGGGGGCTGGATACGCAGTATTTT. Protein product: CASSQAGGLDTQYF.

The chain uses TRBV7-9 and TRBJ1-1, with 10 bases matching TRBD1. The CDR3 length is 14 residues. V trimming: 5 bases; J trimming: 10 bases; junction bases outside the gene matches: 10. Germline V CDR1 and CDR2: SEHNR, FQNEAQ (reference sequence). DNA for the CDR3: TGTGCCAGCAGCGCGGGACAGGGGCCTACGGGAGCTTTCTTT. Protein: CASSAGQGPTGAFF.

The DNA of the CDR3 is TGTGCCAGCAGTTCAGGACAGCGAGCAACTAATGAAAAACTGTTTTTT. Protein sequence: CASSSGQRATNEKLFF. V gene TRBV28 combines with J gene TRBJ1-4, with D possibly matching TRBD1 (6 bases). The germline CDR1 and CDR2 sequences are MDHEN and SYDVKM. This CDR3 has 16 residues. Trimming took 4 bases from V and 0 from J, leaving 12 bases between them. The full variable domain, with the rest looked up from reference TRBV28 and TRBJ1-4, is DVKVTQSSRYLVKRTGEKVFLECVQDMDHENMFWYRQDPGLGLRLIYFSYDVKMKEKGDIPEGYSVSREKKERFSLILESASTNQTSMYLCASSSGQRATNEKLFFGSGTQLSVL.

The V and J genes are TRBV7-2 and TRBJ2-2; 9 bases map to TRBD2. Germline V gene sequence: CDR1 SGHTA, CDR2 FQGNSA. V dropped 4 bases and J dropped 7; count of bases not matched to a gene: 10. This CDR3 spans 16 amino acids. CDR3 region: CASSSNVAGVFGELFF. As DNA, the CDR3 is TGTGCCAGCAGCTCCAACGTAGCGGGGGTTTTCGGGGAGCTGTTTTTT.

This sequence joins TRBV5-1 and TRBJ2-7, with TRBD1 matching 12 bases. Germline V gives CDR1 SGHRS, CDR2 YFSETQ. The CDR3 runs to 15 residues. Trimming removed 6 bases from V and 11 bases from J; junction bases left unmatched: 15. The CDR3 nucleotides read TGCGCCAGCACCCCGAACGCCGGGACAGGGGGCTTTAAGTACTTC. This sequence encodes CASTPNAGTGGFKYF.

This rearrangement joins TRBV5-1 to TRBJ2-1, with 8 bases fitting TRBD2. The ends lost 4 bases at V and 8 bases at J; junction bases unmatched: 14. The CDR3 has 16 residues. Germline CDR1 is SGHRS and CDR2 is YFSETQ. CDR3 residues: CASSLHGRAGLDEQFF. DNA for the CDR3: TGCGCCAGCAGCCTCCACGGGAGGGCCGGGTTGGATGAGCAGTTCTTC.

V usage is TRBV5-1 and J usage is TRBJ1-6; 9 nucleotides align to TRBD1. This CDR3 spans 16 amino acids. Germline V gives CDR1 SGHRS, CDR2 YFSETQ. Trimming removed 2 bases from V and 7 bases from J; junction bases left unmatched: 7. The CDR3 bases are TGCGCCAGCAGCTTAACGGGACAGGGAACAAATTCACCCCTCCACTTT. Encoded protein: CASSLTGQGTNSPLHF.

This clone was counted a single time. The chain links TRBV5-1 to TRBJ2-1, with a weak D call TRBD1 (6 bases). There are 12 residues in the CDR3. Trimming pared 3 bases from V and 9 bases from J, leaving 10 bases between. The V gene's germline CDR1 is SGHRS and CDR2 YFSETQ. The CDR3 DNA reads TGCGCCAGCAGCTATGGGGGCTCTGAGCAGTTCTTC. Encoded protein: CASSYGGSEQFF. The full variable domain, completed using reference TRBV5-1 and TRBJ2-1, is KAGVTQTPRYLIKTRGQQVTLSCSPISGHRSVSWYQQTPGQGLQFLFEYFSETQRNKGNFPGRFSGRQFSNSRSEMNVSTLELGDSALYLCASSYGGSEQFFGPGTRLTVL.

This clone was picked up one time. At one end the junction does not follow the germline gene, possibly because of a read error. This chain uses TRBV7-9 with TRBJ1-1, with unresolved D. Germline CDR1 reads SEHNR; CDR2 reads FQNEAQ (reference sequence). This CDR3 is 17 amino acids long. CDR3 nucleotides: TGTTCCAGCAGCTTAGGATCGTGGCAGAAACCTTACACTGAAGCTTTCTTT. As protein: CSSSLGSWQKPYTEAFF. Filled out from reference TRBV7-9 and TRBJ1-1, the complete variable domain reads DTGVSQNPRHKITKRGQNVTFRCDPISEHNRLYWYRQTLGQGPEFLTYFQNEAQLEKSRLLSDRFSAERPKGSFSTLEIQRTEQGDSAMYLCSSSLGSWQKPYTEAFFGQGTRLTVV.

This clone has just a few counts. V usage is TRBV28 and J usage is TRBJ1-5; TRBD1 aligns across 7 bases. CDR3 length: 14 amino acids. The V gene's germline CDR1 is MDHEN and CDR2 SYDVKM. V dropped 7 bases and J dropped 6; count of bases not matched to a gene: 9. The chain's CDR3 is CASIDQGVRQPQHF. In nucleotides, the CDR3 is TGTGCCAGCATCGACCAGGGGGTACGTCAGCCCCAGCATTTT.

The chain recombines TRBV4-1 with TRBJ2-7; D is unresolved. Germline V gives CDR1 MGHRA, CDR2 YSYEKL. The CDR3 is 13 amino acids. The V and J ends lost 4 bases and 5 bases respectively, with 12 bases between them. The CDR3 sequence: CASSRQDFDEQYF. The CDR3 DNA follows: TGCGCCAGCAGCCGTCAGGATTTCGACGAGCAGTACTTC.

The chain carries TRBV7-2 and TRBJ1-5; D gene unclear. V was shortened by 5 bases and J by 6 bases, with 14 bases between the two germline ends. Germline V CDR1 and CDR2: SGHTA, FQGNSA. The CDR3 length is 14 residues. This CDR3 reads CASSPPPGSQPQHF. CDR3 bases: TGTGCCAGCAGCCCGCCACCGGGTTCTCAGCCCCAGCATTTT. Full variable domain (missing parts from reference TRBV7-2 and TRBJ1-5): GAGVSQSPSNKVTEKGKDVELRCDPISGHTALYWYRQSLGQGLEFLIYFQGNSAPDKSGLPSDRFSAERTGGSVSTLTIQRTQQEDSAVYLCASSPPPGSQPQHFGDGTRLSIL.

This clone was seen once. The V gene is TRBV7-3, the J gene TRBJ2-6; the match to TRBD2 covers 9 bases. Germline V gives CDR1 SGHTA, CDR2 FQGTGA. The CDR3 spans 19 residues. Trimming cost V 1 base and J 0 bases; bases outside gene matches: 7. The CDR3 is CASSLISSGAGSGANVLTF. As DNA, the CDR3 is TGTGCCAGCAGCTTAATCTCTAGCGGGGCCGGCTCTGGGGCCAACGTCCTGACTTTC. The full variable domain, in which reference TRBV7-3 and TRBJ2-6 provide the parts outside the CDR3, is GAGVSQTPSNKVTEKGKYVELRCDPISGHTALYWYRQSLGQGPEFLIYFQGTGAADDSGLPNDRFFAVRPEGSVSTLKIQRTERGDSAVYLCASSLISSGAGSGANVLTFGAGSRLTVL.

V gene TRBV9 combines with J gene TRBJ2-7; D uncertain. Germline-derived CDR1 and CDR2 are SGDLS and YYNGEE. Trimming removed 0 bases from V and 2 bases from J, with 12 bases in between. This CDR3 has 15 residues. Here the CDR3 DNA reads TGTGCCAGCAGCGTAGACTACAACCCCACCTACGAGCAGTACTTC. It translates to CASSVDYNPTYEQYF.

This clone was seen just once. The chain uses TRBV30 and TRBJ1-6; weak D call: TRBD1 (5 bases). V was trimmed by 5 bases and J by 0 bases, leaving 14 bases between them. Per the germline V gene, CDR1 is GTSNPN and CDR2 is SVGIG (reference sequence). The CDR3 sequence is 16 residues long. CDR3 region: CAWSKGKRSYNSPLHF. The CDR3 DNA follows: TGTGCCTGGTCTAAGGGGAAGCGCTCCTATAATTCACCCCTCCACTTT.

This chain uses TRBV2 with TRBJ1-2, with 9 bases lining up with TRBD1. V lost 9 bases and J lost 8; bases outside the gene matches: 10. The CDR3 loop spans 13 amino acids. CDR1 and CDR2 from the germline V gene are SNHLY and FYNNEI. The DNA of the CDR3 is TGTGCCAGGGGGACAGGGCCCGTAGGAGGCTACACCTTC. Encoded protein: CARGTGPVGGYTF. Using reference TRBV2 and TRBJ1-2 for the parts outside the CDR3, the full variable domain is EPEVTQTPSHQVTQMGQEVILRCVPISNHLYFYWYRQILGQKVEFLVSFYNNEISEKSEIFDDQFSVERPDGSNFTLKIRSTKLEDSAMYFCARGTGPVGGYTFGSGTRLTVV.

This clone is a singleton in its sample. CDR3 sequence (DNA): TGTGCCAGCAGTCACTGGACTAGCGGGGGGGTGGGGGAGCAGTACTTC. Its protein is CASSHWTSGGVGEQYF. The rearrangement links TRBV6-6 to TRBJ2-7; the match to TRBD2 covers 15 bases. Per the germline V gene, CDR1 is MNHNY and CDR2 is SVGAGI (reference sequence). J was trimmed by 7 bases and V by 5 bases; bases with no gene match: 9. CDR3 length: 16 residues.

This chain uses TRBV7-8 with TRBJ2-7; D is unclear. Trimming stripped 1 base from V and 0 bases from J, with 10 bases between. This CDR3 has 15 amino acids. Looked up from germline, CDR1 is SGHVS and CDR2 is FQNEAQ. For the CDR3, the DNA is TGTGCCAGCAGCTTAGGTAACGGCGGCTCCTACGAGCAGTACTTC. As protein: CASSLGNGGSYEQYF. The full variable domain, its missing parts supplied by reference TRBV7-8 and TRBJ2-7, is GAGVSQSPRYKVAKRGQDVALRCDPISGHVSLFWYQQALGQGPEFLTYFQNEAQLDKSGLPSDRFFAERPEGSVSTLKIQRTQQEDSAVYLCASSLGNGGSYEQYFGPGTRLTVT.

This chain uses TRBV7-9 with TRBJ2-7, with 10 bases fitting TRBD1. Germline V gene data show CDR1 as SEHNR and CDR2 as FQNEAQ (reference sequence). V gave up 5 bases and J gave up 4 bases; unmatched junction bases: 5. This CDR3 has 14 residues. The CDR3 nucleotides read TGTGCCAGCAGCCTGACAGGGGGCGCATACGAGCAGTACTTC. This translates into CASSLTGGAYEQYF.